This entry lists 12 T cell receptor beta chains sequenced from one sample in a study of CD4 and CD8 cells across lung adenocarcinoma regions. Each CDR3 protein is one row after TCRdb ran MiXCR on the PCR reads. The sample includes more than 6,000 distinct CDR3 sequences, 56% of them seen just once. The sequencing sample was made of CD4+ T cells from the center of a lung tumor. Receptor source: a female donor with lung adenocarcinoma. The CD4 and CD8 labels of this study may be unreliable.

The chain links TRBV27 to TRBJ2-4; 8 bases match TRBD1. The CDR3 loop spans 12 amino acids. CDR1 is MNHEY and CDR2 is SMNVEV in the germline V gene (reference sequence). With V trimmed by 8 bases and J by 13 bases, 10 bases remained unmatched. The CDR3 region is CASGTGPDMQYF. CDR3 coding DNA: TGTGCCAGCGGGACAGGCCCGGATATGCAGTACTTC.

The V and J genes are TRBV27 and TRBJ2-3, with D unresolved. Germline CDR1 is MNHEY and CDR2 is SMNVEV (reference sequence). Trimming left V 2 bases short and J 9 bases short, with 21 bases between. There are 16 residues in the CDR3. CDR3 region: CASSLTRMGTKNTQYF. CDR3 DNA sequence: TGTGCCAGCAGTTTAACGCGGATGGGAACCAAAAACACGCAGTATTTT.

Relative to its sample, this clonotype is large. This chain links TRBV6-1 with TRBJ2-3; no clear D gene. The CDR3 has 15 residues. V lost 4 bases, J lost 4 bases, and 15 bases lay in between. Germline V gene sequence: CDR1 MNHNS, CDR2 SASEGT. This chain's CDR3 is CASSAEAAVADTQYF. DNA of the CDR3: TGTGCCAGCAGTGCCGAGGCCGCTGTGGCAGATACGCAGTATTTT.

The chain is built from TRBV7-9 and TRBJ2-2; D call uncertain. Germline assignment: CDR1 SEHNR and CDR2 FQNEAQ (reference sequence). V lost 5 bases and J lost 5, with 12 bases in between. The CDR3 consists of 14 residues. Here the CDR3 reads CASSPTRRTGELFF. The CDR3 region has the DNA TGTGCCAGCAGCCCGACCAGGCGGACCGGGGAGCTGTTTTTT.

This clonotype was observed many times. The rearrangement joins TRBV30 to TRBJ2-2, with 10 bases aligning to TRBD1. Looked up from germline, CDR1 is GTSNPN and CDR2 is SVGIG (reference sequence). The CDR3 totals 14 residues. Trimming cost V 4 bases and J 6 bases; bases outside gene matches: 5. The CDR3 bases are TGTGCCTGGACAACCGGGACAGGGGCCGGGGAGCTGTTTTTT. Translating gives CAWTTGTGAGELFF.

The CDR3 reads CASSEYWAVQFF. The CDR3, as DNA: TGCGCCAGCAGTGAGTACTGGGCGGTGCAGTTCTTC. This chain connects TRBV10-2 to TRBJ2-1; no clear D. Per germline, CDR1 WSHSY and CDR2 SAAADI. This CDR3 region has 12 residues. V lost 1 base, J lost 12 bases, and 10 bases lay in between.

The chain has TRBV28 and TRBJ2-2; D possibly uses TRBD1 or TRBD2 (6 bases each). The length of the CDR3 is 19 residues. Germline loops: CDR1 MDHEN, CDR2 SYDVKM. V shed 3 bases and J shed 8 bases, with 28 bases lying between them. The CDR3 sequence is CASSFPTPRGRLFSGELFF. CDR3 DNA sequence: TGTGCCAGCAGTTTTCCCACTCCCCGGGGGCGTCTCTTCTCAGGGGAGCTGTTTTTT.

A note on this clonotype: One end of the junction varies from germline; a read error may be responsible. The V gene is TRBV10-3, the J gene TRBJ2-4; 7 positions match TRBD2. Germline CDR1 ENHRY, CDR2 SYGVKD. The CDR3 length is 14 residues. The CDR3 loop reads CATRGVGAKNTQYF. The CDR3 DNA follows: TGTGCCACCCGGGGGGTGGGAGCCAAAAATACGCAGTATTTC.

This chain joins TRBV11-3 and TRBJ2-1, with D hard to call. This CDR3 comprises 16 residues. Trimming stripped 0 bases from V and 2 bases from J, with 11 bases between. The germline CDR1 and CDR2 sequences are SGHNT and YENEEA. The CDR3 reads CASSLEGSATYNEQFF. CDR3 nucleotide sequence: TGTGCCAGCAGCTTAGAGGGGTCCGCCACCTACAATGAGCAGTTCTTC.

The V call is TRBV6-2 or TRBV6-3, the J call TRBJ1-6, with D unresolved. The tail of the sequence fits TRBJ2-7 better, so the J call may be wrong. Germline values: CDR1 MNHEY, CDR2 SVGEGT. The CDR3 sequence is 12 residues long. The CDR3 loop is CASSYSHYEQYF. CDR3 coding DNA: TGTGCCAGCAGTTACAGCCACTACGAGCAGTACTTC.

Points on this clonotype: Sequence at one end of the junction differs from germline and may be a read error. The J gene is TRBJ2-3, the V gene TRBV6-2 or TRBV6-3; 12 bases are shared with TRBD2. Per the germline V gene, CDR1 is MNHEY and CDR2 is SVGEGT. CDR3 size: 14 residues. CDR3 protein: CATRLAGDQDTQYF. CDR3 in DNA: TGTGCCACCCGACTAGCGGGGGACCAAGATACGCAGTATTTC.

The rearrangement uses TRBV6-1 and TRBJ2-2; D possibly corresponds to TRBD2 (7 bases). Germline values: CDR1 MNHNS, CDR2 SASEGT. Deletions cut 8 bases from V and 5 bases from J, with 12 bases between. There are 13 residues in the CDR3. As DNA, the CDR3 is TGTGCCAGCCGGGGGCGGGAGACCGGGGAGCTGTTTTTT. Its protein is CASRGRETGELFF.